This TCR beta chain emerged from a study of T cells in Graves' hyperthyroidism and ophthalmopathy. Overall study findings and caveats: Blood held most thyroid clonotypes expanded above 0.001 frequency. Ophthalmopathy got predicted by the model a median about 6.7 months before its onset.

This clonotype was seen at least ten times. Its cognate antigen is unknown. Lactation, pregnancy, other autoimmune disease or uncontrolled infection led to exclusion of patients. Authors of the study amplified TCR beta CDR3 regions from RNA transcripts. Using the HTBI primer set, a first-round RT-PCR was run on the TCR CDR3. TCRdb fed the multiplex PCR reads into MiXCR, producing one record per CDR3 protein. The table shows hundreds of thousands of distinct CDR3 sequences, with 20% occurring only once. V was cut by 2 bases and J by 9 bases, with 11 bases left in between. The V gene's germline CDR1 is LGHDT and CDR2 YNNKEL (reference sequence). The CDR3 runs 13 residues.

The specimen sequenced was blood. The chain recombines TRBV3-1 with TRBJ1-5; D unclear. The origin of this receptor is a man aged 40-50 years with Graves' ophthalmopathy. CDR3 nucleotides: TGTGCCAGCAGCCAAATGGGTTATGGGCCCCAGCATTTT. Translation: CASSQMGYGPQHF.